This T cell receptor (beta chain) came from a study of T cells after yellow fever vaccination. Germline loops: CDR1 MNHNS, CDR2 SASEGT. CDR3 length equals 16 residues. Deletions cut 0 bases from V and 6 bases from J, with 17 bases between. TCRdb analysed the 5' RACE reads with MiXCR anew, one entry per CDR3 protein. The sample contains 350,000 to 450,000 distinct CDR3 sequences, 18% of which appear only once. This chain links TRBV6-1 with TRBJ1-2, with D tentatively TRBD1 (6 bases). The source material was PBMCs, sampled before the yellow fever booster vaccination. The TCR originated in a man aged 18 to 29 who received the YFV17D yellow fever vaccine. The CDR3 loop reads CASSEAVQGWSDGYTF. CDR3 bases: TGTGCCAGCAGTGAAGCGGTACAGGGCTGGTCCGATGGCTACACCTTC.